This entry describes one T cell receptor beta chain. The repertoire was sequenced with immunoSEQ multiplex PCR; TCRdb's copy has only in-frame clones and lacks some. The data hold some 200,000 clones, with around 94% observed a single time. The data were taken from a study of control samples from healthy donors and cancer patients. Sequences were obtained from blood. This clonotype was obtained from a man in his forties or fifties in good health.

The CDR3 DNA follows: TGCGCCAAGAACAGGGGGCTGGGCTATGGCTACACCTTC. It translates to CAKNRGLGYGYTF. This chain uses TRBV5-1 with TRBJ1-2, with 9 positions matching TRBD1. This CDR3 is 13 amino acids long. With V trimmed by 9 bases and J by 4 bases, 7 bases remained unmatched. CDR1 is SGHRS, CDR2 YFSETQ, per germline.